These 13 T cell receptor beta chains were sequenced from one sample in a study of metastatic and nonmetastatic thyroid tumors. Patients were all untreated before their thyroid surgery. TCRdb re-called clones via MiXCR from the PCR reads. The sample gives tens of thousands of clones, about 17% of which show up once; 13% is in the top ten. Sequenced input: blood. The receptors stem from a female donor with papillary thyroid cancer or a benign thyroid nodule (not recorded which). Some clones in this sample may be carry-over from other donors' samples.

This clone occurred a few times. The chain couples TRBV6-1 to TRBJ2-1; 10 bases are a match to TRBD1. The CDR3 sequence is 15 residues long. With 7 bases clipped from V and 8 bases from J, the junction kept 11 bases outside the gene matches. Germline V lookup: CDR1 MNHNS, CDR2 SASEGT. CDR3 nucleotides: TGTGCCAGCATCCGGACAGGGGGAATTGGGTATGAGCAGTTCTTC. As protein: CASIRTGGIGYEQFF.

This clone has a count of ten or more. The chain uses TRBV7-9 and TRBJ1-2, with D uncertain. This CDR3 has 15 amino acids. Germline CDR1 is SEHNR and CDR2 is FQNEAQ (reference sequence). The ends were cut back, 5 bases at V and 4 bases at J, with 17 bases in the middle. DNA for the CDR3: TGTGCCAGCAGCCCCCGTCCGGCGGGCCTCTATGGCTACACCTTC. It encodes CASSPRPAGLYGYTF.

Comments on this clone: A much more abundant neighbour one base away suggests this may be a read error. The CDR3 here is CIVGGGNRGQNYGYTF. Written as DNA, the CDR3 is TGCATCGTTGGTGGCGGAAACAGGGGACAGAACTATGGCTACACCTTC. The chain joins TRBV29-1 to TRBJ1-2; 7 bases are a match to TRBD1. The CDR3 extends over 16 amino acids. Looked up from germline, CDR1 is SQVTM and CDR2 is ANQGSEA.

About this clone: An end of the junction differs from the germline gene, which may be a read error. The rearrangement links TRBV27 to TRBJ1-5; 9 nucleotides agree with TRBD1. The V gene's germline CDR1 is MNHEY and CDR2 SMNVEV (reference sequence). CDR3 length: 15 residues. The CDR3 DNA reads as TGTGCCAGCAGTTCGGGACAGGGCGCCAATCAGCCCCATCATTTT. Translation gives CASSSGQGANQPHHF.

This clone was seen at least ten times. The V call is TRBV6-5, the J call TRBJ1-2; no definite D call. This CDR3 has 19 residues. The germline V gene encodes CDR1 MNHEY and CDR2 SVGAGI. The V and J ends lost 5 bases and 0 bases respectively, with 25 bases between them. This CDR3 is CASSLGKFTPFRSNYGYTF. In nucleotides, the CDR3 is TGTGCCAGCAGTCTTGGGAAGTTTACTCCCTTCCGATCTAACTATGGCTACACCTTC.

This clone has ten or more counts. CDR3 nucleotides: TGTGCCAGCAGCCTAGCTCGGGGGGGCTGGTCGTACGAGCAGTACTTC. This sequence encodes CASSLARGGWSYEQYF. The chain employs TRBV3-1 and TRBJ2-7; 8 nucleotides line up with TRBD2. V shed 4 bases and J 4 bases; nucleotides not matched to a gene: 12. Germline-derived CDR1 and CDR2 are LGHDT and YNNKEL (reference sequence). CDR3 length: 16 amino acids.

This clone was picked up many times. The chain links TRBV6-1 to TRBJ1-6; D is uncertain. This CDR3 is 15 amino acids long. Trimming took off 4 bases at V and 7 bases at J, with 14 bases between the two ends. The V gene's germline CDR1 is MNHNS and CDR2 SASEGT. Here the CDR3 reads CASSAGEGGNSPLHF. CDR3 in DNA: TGTGCCAGCAGTGCCGGCGAAGGTGGGAATTCACCCCTCCACTTT.

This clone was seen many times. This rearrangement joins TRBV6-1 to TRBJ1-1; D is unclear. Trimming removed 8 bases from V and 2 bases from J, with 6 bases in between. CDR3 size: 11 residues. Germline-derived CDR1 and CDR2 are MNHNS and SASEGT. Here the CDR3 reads CASELNTEAFF. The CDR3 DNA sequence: TGTGCCAGCGAACTTAACACTGAAGCTTTCTTT.

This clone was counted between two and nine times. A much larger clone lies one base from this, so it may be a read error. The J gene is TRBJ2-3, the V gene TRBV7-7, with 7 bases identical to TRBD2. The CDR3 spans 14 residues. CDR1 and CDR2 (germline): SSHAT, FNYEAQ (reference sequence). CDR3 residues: CASSLSLAADTQYF. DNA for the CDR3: TGTGCTAGCAGCTTAAGTCTAGCGGCAGATACGCAGTATTTT.

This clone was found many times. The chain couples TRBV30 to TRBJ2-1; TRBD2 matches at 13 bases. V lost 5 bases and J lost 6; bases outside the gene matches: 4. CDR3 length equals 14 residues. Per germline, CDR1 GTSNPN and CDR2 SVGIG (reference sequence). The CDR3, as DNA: TGTGCCTGGGGACTAGCGGGAGTAATCAATGAGCAGTTCTTC. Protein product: CAWGLAGVINEQFF.

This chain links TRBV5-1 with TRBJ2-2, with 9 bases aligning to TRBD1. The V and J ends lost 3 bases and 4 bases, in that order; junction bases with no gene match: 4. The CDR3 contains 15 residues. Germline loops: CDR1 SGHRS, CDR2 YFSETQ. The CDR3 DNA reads TGCGCCAGCAGCTCCGGGACAGGGCCCACCGGGGAGCTGTTTTTT. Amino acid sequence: CASSSGTGPTGELFF.

The CDR3 sequence: CASSSGGEGETQYF. DNA of the CDR3: TGTGCCAGCAGCAGTGGCGGGGAAGGAGAGACCCAGTACTTC. The chain combines TRBV11-3 with TRBJ2-5, with D possibly TRBD2 on 6 matching bases. This CDR3 spans 14 amino acids. Trimming cost V 5 bases and J 4 bases, with 14 bases left between them. Germline V lookup: CDR1 SGHNT, CDR2 YENEEA.

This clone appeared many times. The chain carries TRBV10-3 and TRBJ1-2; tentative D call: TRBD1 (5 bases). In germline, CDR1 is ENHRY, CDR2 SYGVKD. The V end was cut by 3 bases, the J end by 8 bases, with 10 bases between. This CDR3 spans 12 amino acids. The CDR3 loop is CAISDGGVGYTF. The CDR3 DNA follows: TGTGCCATCAGTGATGGGGGTGTGGGCTACACCTTC.